Below are 29 T cell receptor beta chains sequenced from a single sample in a study of breast tumors, draining lymph nodes, adjacent tissues. From the multiplex PCR reads, TCRdb called clonotypes with MiXCR, one entry per CDR3 protein. The table lists about 230,000 distinct CDR3 sequences, 32% of them singletons. Breast cancer patients provided tissue from their axillary draining lymph nodes. The sample taken for sequencing was axillary lymph node tissue. The source of these receptors is a female donor with breast cancer. Some clones in this sample may be carry-over from other donors' samples.

In the case of this clonotype: The junction does not match germline at one end; this may be a read error. V gene TRBV7-9 combines with J gene TRBJ1-2, with 11 bases that match TRBD1. Per the germline V gene, CDR1 is SEHNR and CDR2 is FQNEAQ (reference sequence). The CDR3 length is 15 residues. The CDR3 sequence is CASSFTGTGGYGYPF. CDR3 nucleotide sequence: TGTGCCAGCAGCTTCACCGGGACAGGGGGGTATGGCTACCCCTTC.

In this sample, this clonotype turned up many times. The chain recombines TRBV20-1 with TRBJ2-1; the match to TRBD2 covers 11 bases. J gave up 10 bases and V 0 bases, and 8 bases lay outside the gene matches. Germline V CDR1 and CDR2: DFQATT, SNEGSKA (reference sequence). CDR3 length: 15 residues. CDR3 amino acids: CSARDSLAGGREQFF. CDR3 in DNA: TGCAGTGCTAGAGATTCGCTAGCGGGAGGACGGGAGCAGTTCTTC.

In the case of this clonotype: A much bigger clone sits one base away, suggesting this may be a read error. The J gene is TRBJ2-6, the V gene TRBV18, with 7 bases fitting TRBD1. The CDR3 extends over 17 amino acids. Germline V gene lookup returns CDR1 KGHSH and CDR2 LQKENI. After removal of 4 bases from V and 0 bases from J, the junction contained 6 bases not matched to a gene. CDR3 amino acids: CASSRGTVSSGANVLTF. In DNA, the CDR3 is TGTGCCAGCTCACGGGGGACAGTTAGCTCTGGGGCCAACGTCCTGACTTTC.

The CDR3 nucleotides read TGTGCCAGCAGCGTTACTAGCGGGAGAACTAATGAAAAACTGTTTTTT. This codes for CASSVTSGRTNEKLFF. V gene TRBV7-2 combines with J gene TRBJ1-4, with unresolved D. This CDR3 comprises 16 residues. CDR1 is SGHTA and CDR2 is FQGNSA in the germline V gene. V lost 5 bases and J lost 1, with 14 bases in between. The full variable domain, its missing parts supplied by reference TRBV7-2 and TRBJ1-4, is GAGVSQSPSNKVTEKGKDVELRCDPISGHTALYWYRQSLGQGLEFLIYFQGNSAPDKSGLPSDRFSAERTGGSVSTLTIQRTQQEDSAVYLCASSVTSGRTNEKLFFGSGTQLSVL.

The chain is built from TRBV7-2 and TRBJ2-3; D remains unclear. Germline V lookup: CDR1 SGHTA, CDR2 FQGNSA. Trimming took off 4 bases at V and 0 bases at J, with 11 bases between the two ends. The CDR3 is 15 residues long. The CDR3 sequence: CASSSTYISTDTQYF. CDR3 DNA sequence: TGTGCCAGCAGCTCTACCTACATTAGCACAGATACGCAGTATTTT.

Worth noting for this clonotype: Since a much larger clone is just one base distant, this may be a read error. The J gene is TRBJ1-2, the V gene TRBV6-5; the D gene is possibly TRBD1 (6 bases). The germline CDR1 and CDR2 sequences are MNHEY and SVGAGI. Between the trimmed V and J ends, which lost 5 bases and 7 bases, there was a span of 20 bases. The CDR3 contains 15 residues. The CDR3 loop is CASSRLQGADCGYTF. In nucleotides, the CDR3 is TGTGCCAGCAGTCGGCTACAGGGAGCTGACTGTGGCTACACCTTC.

This clonotype was observed many times. The rearrangement uses TRBV7-2 and TRBJ1-2, with 8 positions matching TRBD1. J lost 3 bases, V lost 5 bases, and 5 bases had no gene match. Germline V gene lookup returns CDR1 SGHTA and CDR2 FQGNSA. The CDR3 covers 14 residues. This CDR3 is CASSQTGEDYGYTF. The CDR3 coding sequence is TGTGCCAGCAGCCAGACAGGGGAGGACTATGGCTACACCTTC.

In this sample, this clonotype turned up many times. This CDR3 reads CASSLQGTSGNTIYF. The CDR3, as DNA: TGCGCCAGCAGCTTGCAGGGGACTTCTGGAAACACCATATATTTT. V is TRBV5-1 and J is TRBJ1-3, with D perhaps TRBD1 (6 bases). Trimming stripped 1 base from V and 1 base from J, with 9 bases between. This CDR3 has 15 amino acids. Germline V gives CDR1 SGHRS, CDR2 YFSETQ.

Ten or more counts support this clonotype. The chain joins TRBV6-5 to TRBJ1-2; D is unclear. The CDR3 is made up of 14 amino acids. V lost 5 bases and J 7 bases, leaving 17 bases between the germline ends. The germline CDR1 and CDR2 sequences are MNHEY and SVGAGI. This chain's CDR3 is CASSHRDLKSGYTF. In nucleotides, the CDR3 is TGTGCCAGCAGTCACCGTGATCTCAAGAGTGGCTACACCTTC.

This clonotype was observed many times. The chain combines TRBV5-4 with TRBJ2-5, with D possibly being TRBD2 (7 bases). The CDR3 is 15 amino acids. Germline values: CDR1 SGHNT, CDR2 YYREEE (reference sequence). V lost 4 bases and J 4 bases, leaving 17 bases between the germline ends. CDR3: CASSASRGGLETQYF. The CDR3 bases are TGTGCCAGCAGCGCCAGTAGGGGGGGCTTAGAGACCCAGTACTTC.

This clonotype was observed once. The chain links TRBV20-1 to TRBJ2-5; D may be TRBD1 or TRBD2 (5 bases each). The CDR3 is 12 amino acids. Trimming shortened V by 4 bases and J by 9 bases, and 15 bases separated the two germline ends. The germline V gene encodes CDR1 DFQATT and CDR2 SNEGSKA (reference sequence). The CDR3 region has the DNA TGCAGTGCTAAGGTTTATGGGGGTCCCCAGTACTTC. It is translated as CSAKVYGGPQYF.

This clonotype was observed many times. The genes are TRBV20-1 and TRBJ2-1; no clear D gene. The germline V and J ends were trimmed by 5 bases and 4 bases, with 21 bases remaining between them. Germline values: CDR1 DFQATT, CDR2 SNEGSKA (reference sequence). This CDR3 spans 16 amino acids. CDR3 amino acids: CSAPPPPGVIYNEQFF. CDR3 sequence (DNA): TGCAGTGCTCCTCCCCCCCCTGGGGTGATTTACAATGAGCAGTTCTTC.

This clonotype was counted many times. The rearrangement joins TRBV7-8 to TRBJ1-3; a weak D match, TRBD1 (5 bases). CDR1 and CDR2 from the germline V gene are SGHVS and FQNEAQ. This CDR3 contains 16 residues. V was shortened by 2 bases and J by 0 bases, with 11 bases between the two germline ends. CDR3 loop: CASSLSLGTSGNTIYF. The CDR3 bases are TGTGCCAGCAGCTTATCGCTTGGGACCTCTGGAAACACCATATATTTT. Together with reference TRBV7-8 and TRBJ1-3, the CDR3 gives the full variable domain: GAGVSQSPRYKVAKRGQDVALRCDPISGHVSLFWYQQALGQGPEFLTYFQNEAQLDKSGLPSDRFFAERPEGSVSTLKIQRTQQEDSAVYLCASSLSLGTSGNTIYFGEGSWLTVV.

The rearrangement joins TRBV11-2 to TRBJ1-1; D call uncertain. CDR3 size: 12 residues. Trimming removed 9 bases at V and 8 bases at J, with 16 bases between. Per germline, CDR1 SGHAT and CDR2 FQNNGV. CDR3 region: CASKGRSQEAFF. The CDR3 DNA reads TGTGCCAGTAAAGGGCGATCCCAGGAAGCTTTCTTT.

V and J are TRBV15 and TRBJ2-1, with D maybe TRBD2 (5 bases). This CDR3 is built from 14 residues. CDR1 and CDR2 from the germline V gene are LNHNV and YYDKDF (reference sequence). V lost 1 base and J 9 bases, leaving 13 bases between the germline ends. The DNA of the CDR3 is TGTGCCACCAGCAGAGTCCCCGGGGATGCTGAGCAGTTCTTC. The encoded protein is CATSRVPGDAEQFF.

The chain is built from TRBV10-2 and TRBJ1-1; TRBD1 matches at 8 bases. The CDR3 consists of 12 residues. Trimming cost V 10 bases and J 3 bases; bases outside gene matches: 4. From germline, CDR1 is WSHSY and CDR2 SAAADI. The CDR3 loop is CATGQGYTEAFF. CDR3 nucleotide sequence: TGCGCCACCGGACAGGGTTACACTGAAGCTTTCTTT.

This sequence joins TRBV20-1 and TRBJ2-5; tentatively, D is TRBD1 (5 bases). V lost 4 bases and J lost 13, with 19 bases in between. This CDR3 is 12 amino acids long. CDR1 is DFQATT, CDR2 SNEGSKA, per germline (reference sequence). The CDR3 region has the DNA TGCAGTGCTATGTTCAGGGCAGAGGCCCCGTACTTC. As protein: CSAMFRAEAPYF.

This clonotype was seen many times. The chain couples TRBV29-1 to TRBJ2-2; possibly TRBD2 for D (5 bases). The length of the CDR3 is 13 residues. V lost 1 base to trimming and J lost 6 bases, with 9 bases between them. The germline V gene has CDR1 SQVTM and CDR2 ANQGSEA. CDR3 loop: CSVEGLRAGELFF. CDR3 sequence (DNA): TGCAGCGTTGAAGGGTTGCGGGCCGGGGAGCTGTTTTTT.

The chain employs TRBV20-1 and TRBJ1-5, with D possibly TRBD1 on 5 matching bases. V was shortened by 0 bases and J by 4 bases, with 10 bases between the two germline ends. Germline V gene sequence: CDR1 DFQATT, CDR2 SNEGSKA (reference sequence). The CDR3 totals 14 residues. The CDR3 protein is CSARDGAPNQPQHF. CDR3 nucleotides: TGCAGTGCTAGAGATGGGGCGCCAAATCAGCCCCAGCATTTT.

This clonotype has ten or more counts. This rearrangement joins TRBV18 to TRBJ2-7; 8 bases are shared with TRBD1. The CDR3 extends over 15 amino acids. The junction had 7 bases not matched to a gene; V was cut back by 4 bases and J by 2 bases. Germline loops: CDR1 KGHSH, CDR2 LQKENI. The CDR3, as DNA: TGTGCCAGCTCACGTCCGGGACAGGCAACCTACGAGCAGTACTTC. Translated: CASSRPGQATYEQYF.

This clonotype was observed a few times. The chain couples TRBV6-1 to TRBJ2-5, with no clear D. V was pared by 3 bases and J by 7 bases, with 15 bases between. Germline V gene data show CDR1 as MNHNS and CDR2 as SASEGT. This CDR3 has 14 residues. The CDR3 DNA is TGTGCCAGCAGTGAGGGTCACGCCCGAGGGACCCAGTACTTC. This encodes CASSEGHARGTQYF.

This clonotype has ten or more counts. V usage is TRBV30 and J usage is TRBJ2-5; the D is unclear. Germline CDR1 is GTSNPN and CDR2 is SVGIG (reference sequence). With 3 bases removed from V and 2 bases from J, the gap between germline ends came to 4 bases. The CDR3 contains 11 residues. CDR3 DNA sequence: TGTGCCTGGAGGGAACAAGAGACCCAGTACTTC. It yields the protein CAWREQETQYF. Supplemented by reference TRBV30 and TRBJ2-5, the full variable domain reads SQTIHQWPATLVQPVGSPLSLECTVEGTSNPNLYWYRQAAGRGLQLLFYSVGIGQISSEVPQNLSASRPQDRQFILSSKKLLLSDSGFYLCAWREQETQYFGPGTRLLVL.

For this clonotype: A much larger clone differs by one base, so this may be a read error. The rearrangement uses TRBV27 and TRBJ2-7; unclear D gene. CDR3 length equals 12 residues. Germline assignment: CDR1 MNHEY and CDR2 SMNVEV (reference sequence). Here the CDR3 DNA reads TGTGCCTGCAGTTTATCATACTACGAGCAGTACTTC. Protein sequence: CACSLSYYEQYF.

Worth noting for this clonotype: With a much larger clone just one base away, this may be a read error. The V and J genes are TRBV12-3 or TRBV12-4 and TRBJ1-2, with 9 nucleotides matching TRBD1. The ends lost 3 bases at V and 7 bases at J; junction bases unmatched: 6. The CDR3 sequence is 14 residues long. The CDR3 protein is CASSFRDRVGGYTF. The CDR3 bases are TGTGCCAGCAGTTTCAGGGACAGGGTCGGTGGCTACACCTTC.

This clonotype was detected once. The chain is built from TRBV19 and TRBJ1-5; TRBD1 might be the D (5 bases). This CDR3 is 14 amino acids long. Germline V gives CDR1 LNHDA, CDR2 SQIVND (reference sequence). Trimming removed 1 base at V and 14 bases at J, with 18 bases between. In DNA, the CDR3 is TGTGCCAGTAGTATAGTGGGGGAGAGAAGCTATGAGCATTTT. It encodes CASSIVGERSYEHF.

With respect to this clonotype: A junction boundary mismatches the germline segment, possibly from a read error. This rearrangement joins TRBV5-8 to TRBJ2-3, with TRBD2 as a possible D gene (6 bases). The CDR3 has 16 amino acids. Germline lookup yields CDR1 SGHTS and CDR2 YDEGEE. The CDR3 DNA reads as TGTACCAGCAGCCGAGGTTCGGGAGAAAGTCCGGATACGCAGTATTTT. This codes for CTSSRGSGESPDTQYF. The full variable domain, in which reference TRBV5-8 and TRBJ2-3 provide the parts outside the CDR3, is EAGVTQSPTHLIKTRGQQATLRCSPISGHTSVYWYQQALGLGLQFLLWYDEGEERNRGNFPPRFSGRQFPNYSSELNVNALELEDSALYLCTSSRGSGESPDTQYFGPGTRLTVL.

This clonotype was seen repeatedly, ten times or more. The rearrangement uses TRBV9 and TRBJ2-5, with D tentatively TRBD2 (6 bases). Trimming removed 3 bases at V and 4 bases at J, with 13 bases between. This CDR3 contains 14 residues. Per the germline V gene, CDR1 is SGDLS and CDR2 is YYNGEE. The CDR3 sequence is CASSDGTPLETQYF. CDR3 nucleotides: TGTGCCAGCAGCGACGGGACTCCCCTAGAGACCCAGTACTTC.

This clonotype appeared many times. Germline and junction disagree at one end, which may indicate a read error. The J gene is TRBJ2-7, the V gene TRBV5-5; 7 bases are a match to TRBD2. The CDR3 runs 14 residues. Germline CDR1 SGHKS, CDR2 YYEKEE (reference sequence). As DNA, the CDR3 is TGCGCCAGCAGCTTGGGAGGGAGCTCCTACGAGCAGTACTTC. This translates into CASSLGGSSYEQYF.

This chain connects TRBV14 to TRBJ2-1; the D call may be TRBD1 or TRBD2 (5 bases each). Per germline, CDR1 SGHDN and CDR2 FVKESK. CDR3 length equals 12 residues. This CDR3 is CARDPSGDEQFF. The CDR3 coding sequence is TGTGCTCGGGACCCATCGGGTGATGAGCAGTTCTTC.